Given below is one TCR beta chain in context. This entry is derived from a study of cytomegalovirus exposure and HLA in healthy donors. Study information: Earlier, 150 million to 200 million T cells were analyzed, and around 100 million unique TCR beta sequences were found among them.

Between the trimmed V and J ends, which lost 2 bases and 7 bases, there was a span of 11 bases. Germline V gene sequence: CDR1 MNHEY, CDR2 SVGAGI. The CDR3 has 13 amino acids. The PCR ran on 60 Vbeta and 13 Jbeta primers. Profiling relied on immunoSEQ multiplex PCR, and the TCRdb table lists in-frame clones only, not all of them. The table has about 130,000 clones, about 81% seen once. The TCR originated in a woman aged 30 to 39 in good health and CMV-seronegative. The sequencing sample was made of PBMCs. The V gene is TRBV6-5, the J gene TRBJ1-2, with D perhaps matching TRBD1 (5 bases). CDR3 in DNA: TGTGCCAGCAGTTACGACAGAGGCGGTGGCTACACCTTC. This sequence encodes CASSYDRGGGYTF.